Below are 15 T cell receptor beta chains sequenced from a single sample in a study of lung T cells in sarcoidosis with Löfgren's syndrome. TCRdb redid the calling of the reads with MiXCR, one entry per CDR3 protein. The sample consists of over 1,000 distinct CDR3 sequences, about 23% of them appearing once. Source material: CD4+ T cells from PBMCs. These receptors all come from a human donor with sarcoidosis (Löfgren's syndrome or another form), or a control subject (not recorded which).

This clonotype is large by share. The chain combines TRBV6-2 or TRBV6-3 with TRBJ2-3, with D hard to call. This CDR3 has 14 amino acids. Germline CDR1 reads MNHEY; CDR2 reads SVGEGT. V was shortened by 2 bases and J by 0 bases, with 6 bases between the two germline ends. Here the CDR3 reads CASSYKGSTDTQYF. In DNA, the CDR3 is TGTGCCAGCAGTTACAAGGGTAGCACAGATACGCAGTATTTT.

By share, this clonotype ranks as large. The chain links TRBV19 to TRBJ2-1, with D hard to call. V shed 5 bases and J shed 6 bases, with 8 bases lying between them. In germline, CDR1 is LNHDA, CDR2 SQIVND (reference sequence). This CDR3 is 12 amino acids long. CDR3 protein: CASSVMGNEQFF. The CDR3 DNA is TGTGCCAGTAGTGTGATGGGCAATGAGCAGTTCTTC.

Within the sample, this clonotype is medium-sized. The rearrangement links TRBV2 to TRBJ2-3; TRBD2 is a possible D gene (5 bases). The CDR3 runs to 13 residues. Germline V gene sequence: CDR1 SNHLY, CDR2 FYNNEI. Trimming removed 2 bases from V and 5 bases from J, with 8 bases in between. As DNA, the CDR3 is TGTGCCAGCAGTGAAATGGGGAGAGATACGCAGTATTTT. Its protein is CASSEMGRDTQYF.

By sample fraction, this clonotype is medium-sized. The rearrangement links TRBV10-3 to TRBJ2-3; TRBD2 aligns across 15 bases. CDR1 and CDR2 (germline): ENHRY, SYGVKD. Trimming took 3 bases from V and 4 from J; bases not matched to a gene: 5. CDR3 size: 17 residues. For the CDR3, the DNA is TGTGCCATCAGTGACCTCGGGACTAGCGGGGGGCCAGATACGCAGTATTTT. The encoded protein is CAISDLGTSGGPDTQYF.

This clonotype ranks as medium-sized. The chain is built from TRBV14 and TRBJ1-5, with D tentatively TRBD1 (5 bases). The CDR3 is 15 residues long. Trimming removed 10 bases from V and 2 bases from J, with 18 bases in between. The germline CDR1 and CDR2 sequences are SGHDN and FVKESK. The chain's CDR3 is CATPREGRGNQPQHF. The CDR3 nucleotides are TGTGCCACCCCCCGAGAGGGGCGAGGCAATCAGCCCCAGCATTTT.

By frequency in the sample, this clonotype is large. This sequence joins TRBV20-1 and TRBJ2-1; possibly TRBD2 for D (6 bases). Trimming took off 3 bases at V and 10 bases at J, with 16 bases between the two ends. Looked up from germline, CDR1 is DFQATT and CDR2 is SNEGSKA (reference sequence). The CDR3 is 13 amino acids. The CDR3 region has the DNA TGCAGTGCTAGCGGGAGTGGGGCTCGAGAGCAGTTCTTC. This gives the protein CSASGSGAREQFF.

This clonotype counts as medium-sized. The V gene is TRBV5-1, the J gene TRBJ2-7, with D unresolved. CDR1 is SGHRS and CDR2 is YFSETQ in the germline V gene. Trimming took 3 bases from V and 5 from J, leaving 9 bases between them. The CDR3 runs 12 residues. The CDR3 bases are TGCGCCAGCAGCTCAGAAGCCCACGAGCAGTACTTC. Its translation: CASSSEAHEQYF.

This clonotype is categorized as medium-sized. The J gene is TRBJ2-2, the V gene TRBV20-1; D perhaps matches TRBD1 (6 bases). With 5 bases removed from V and 2 bases from J, the gap between germline ends came to 12 bases. CDR1 and CDR2 from the germline V gene are DFQATT and SNEGSKA (reference sequence). The length of the CDR3 is 14 residues. The DNA for the CDR3 is TGCAGTGCTCACAAAGGGGGTAACACCGGGGAGCTGTTTTTT. Encoded protein: CSAHKGGNTGELFF.

With regard to this clonotype: The junction shows a germline mismatch at one end, possibly a read error. The V call is TRBV20-1, the J call TRBJ2-5; D unclear. This CDR3 comprises 14 residues. The germline V gene has CDR1 DFQATT and CDR2 SNEGSKA (reference sequence). Written as DNA, the CDR3 is TGCAATGCTAGAGATCGAGTGAGTTTGGAGACCCAGTGCTTC. It codes for CNARDRVSLETQCF.

This clonotype appeared many times. The V call is TRBV29-1, the J call TRBJ1-2; no reliable D call. Germline assignment: CDR1 SQVTM and CDR2 ANQGSEA. The length of the CDR3 is 14 residues. The ends were cut back, 5 bases at V and 7 bases at J, with 20 bases in the middle. The CDR3 DNA is TGCAGCGTTCGAACCCGATCCTTTGGAGCTGGCTACACCTTC. Translation: CSVRTRSFGAGYTF. Based on the CDR3 plus reference TRBV29-1 and TRBJ1-2, the full variable domain is SAVISQKPSRDICQRGTSLTIQCQVDSQVTMMFWYRQQPGQSLTLIATANQGSEATYESGFVIDKFPISRPNLTFSTLTVSNMSPEDSSIYLCSVRTRSFGAGYTFGSGTRLTVV.

By its share, this clonotype is medium-sized. This chain links TRBV28 with TRBJ2-1, with 14 positions matching TRBD2. The trim removed 6 bases at V and 8 bases at J, leaving 6 bases unmatched. Germline lookup yields CDR1 MDHEN and CDR2 SYDVKM. This CDR3 has 15 residues. In nucleotides, the CDR3 is TGTGCCAGCAGGACGACTAGCGGGAGGGCCTATGAGCAGTTCTTC. It specifies CASRTTSGRAYEQFF.

V and J are TRBV4-1 and TRBJ1-4; D ambiguous. This CDR3 region has 14 residues. The germline CDR1 and CDR2 sequences are MGHRA and YSYEKL. Between the trimmed V and J ends, which lost 4 bases and 8 bases, there was a span of 14 bases. The CDR3 DNA sequence: TGCGCCAGCAGCCGAGATCTAGGCGGCGAAAAACTGTTTTTT. This gives the protein CASSRDLGGEKLFF.

This clonotype qualifies as medium-sized. The genes are TRBV3-1 and TRBJ2-5; D unclear. The CDR3 extends over 14 amino acids. V was clipped by 1 base and J by 6 bases, with 12 bases between them. Germline V CDR1 and CDR2: LGHDT, YNNKEL (reference sequence). DNA for the CDR3: TGTGCCAGCAGCCAAGTTCCCCATGGAAAGACCCAGTACTTC. Translated: CASSQVPHGKTQYF.

This clonotype has just a few counts. The rearrangement links TRBV9 to TRBJ1-1; the D is unclear. The CDR3 is made up of 15 amino acids. The V end lost 3 bases, the J end lost 8 bases, and 20 bases lay between the germline ends. Germline V gives CDR1 SGDLS, CDR2 YYNGEE. The chain's CDR3 is CASSASASITGEAFF. The CDR3 region has the DNA TGTGCCAGCAGCGCCTCAGCGTCTATCACGGGGGAAGCTTTCTTT.

This clonotype is judged medium-sized (0.01 to 0.1%). The CDR3 DNA is TGCAGCGTTCGTCGCGGGACCTACGAGCAGTACTTC. This sequence encodes CSVRRGTYEQYF. The chain combines TRBV29-1 with TRBJ2-7, with D maybe TRBD2 (6 bases). The CDR3 contains 12 residues. Trimming took off 5 bases at V and 2 bases at J, with 10 bases between the two ends. CDR1 is SQVTM and CDR2 is ANQGSEA in the germline V gene.